A selection of T cell receptor beta chains follows, all from one sample in a study of blood T cell repertoires in COVID-19. The method was immunoSEQ multiplex PCR; TCRdb's version includes in-frame clones alone and lacks a portion of them. The sample shows 300,000 to 400,000 clones, about 89% of them seen only once. What was sequenced was peripheral blood. These receptors originate from a woman aged 25 to 39 with COVID-19, enrolled during active disease. Both conserved end residues are part of each CDR3. The order of the fields is V gene, J gene, clone size, CDR3 protein. Rows give clone size only sometimes, using once, few, many, or a class for an expanded clone.

V: TRBV3-1/TRBV3-2
J: TRBJ2-3
size: .
CDR3: CASSQDQGVGTDTQYF

V: TRBV7-2
J: TRBJ2-3
size: .
CDR3: CASSLAGTSGTDTQYF

V: TRBV21-1
J: TRBJ1-3
size: .
CDR3: CASSRRQGNTIYF

V: TRBV10-3
J: TRBJ1-1
size: .
CDR3: CAIGGSVGTEAFF

V: TRBV30
J: TRBJ2-5
size: .
CDR3: CAWSRPLGGETQYF

V: TRBV27
J: TRBJ1-2
size: .
CDR3: CASSSSDRFYGYTF

V: TRBV5-1
J: TRBJ2-1
size: .
CDR3: CASSPGQTSYNEQFF

V: TRBV4-3
J: TRBJ1-3
size: .
CDR3: CASSQAGGAGNTIYF

V: TRBV12-3/TRBV12-4
J: TRBJ1-1
size: .
CDR3: CASTPWGDTEAFF

V: TRBV19
J: TRBJ2-6
size: once
CDR3: CASAQRASGANVLTF

V: TRBV18
J: TRBJ2-5
size: .
CDR3: CASSPSGETQYF

V: TRBV2
J: TRBJ2-1
size: .
CDR3: CASSNENYPPTAYNEQFF

V: TRBV28
J: TRBJ1-6
size: .
CDR3: CASRLSGRASSPLHF

V: TRBV19
J: TRBJ2-3
size: .
CDR3: CASSNTGTTDTQYF

V: TRBV6-2/TRBV6-3
J: TRBJ1-2
size: .
CDR3: CASSPLRGNNYGYTF

V: TRBV7-2
J: TRBJ1-3
size: .
CDR3: CASSSLHSSGNTIYF

V: TRBV4-1
J: TRBJ2-7
size: .
CDR3: CASSHGAGSEQYF

V: TRBV27
J: TRBJ2-7
size: .
CDR3: CASRAGPSGGLTNNYEQYF

V: TRBV30
J: TRBJ2-2
size: .
CDR3: CAWSGGPGGTGELFF

V: TRBV19
J: TRBJ1-2
size: .
CDR3: CASSMGRQGAGYTF

V: TRBV21-1
J: TRBJ2-3
size: .
CDR3: CASSKQGTGGLTDTQYF

V: TRBV28
J: TRBJ1-6
size: .
CDR3: CASSLHSGTAKLSYNSPLHF

V: TRBV28
J: TRBJ2-5
size: .
CDR3: CASSLLVSGGGKETQYF

V: TRBV7-9
J: TRBJ1-2
size: few
CDR3: CASSLALDTYGYTF